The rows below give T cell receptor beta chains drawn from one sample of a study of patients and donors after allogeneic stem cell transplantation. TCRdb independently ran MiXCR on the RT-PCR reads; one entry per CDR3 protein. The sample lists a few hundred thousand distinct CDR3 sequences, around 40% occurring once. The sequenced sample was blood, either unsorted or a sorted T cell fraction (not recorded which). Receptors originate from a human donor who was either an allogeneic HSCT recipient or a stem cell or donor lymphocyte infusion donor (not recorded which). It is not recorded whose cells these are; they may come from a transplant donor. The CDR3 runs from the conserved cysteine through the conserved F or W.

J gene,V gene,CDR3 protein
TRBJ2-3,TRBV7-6,CATATGPTDTQYF
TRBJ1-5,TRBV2,CASSEVEGDQPQHF
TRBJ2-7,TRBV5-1,CASSRDLGIYEQYF
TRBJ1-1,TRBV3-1,CASSQSTWTEAFF
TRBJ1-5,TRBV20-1,CSAASGTANQPQHF
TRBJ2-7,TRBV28,CASSLFGYEQYF
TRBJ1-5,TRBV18,CASSGDGNSNQPQHF
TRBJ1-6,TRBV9,CASSLGSYNSPLHF
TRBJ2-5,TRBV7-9,CASSLNMRTVQETQYF
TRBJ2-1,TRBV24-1,CATSDGLGNEQFF
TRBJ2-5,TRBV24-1,CATSDPPGTQETQYF
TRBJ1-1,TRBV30,CAWSEGTGNTEAFF
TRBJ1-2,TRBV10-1,CASSPQGASGYTF
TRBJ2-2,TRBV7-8,CASSPKVTGELFF
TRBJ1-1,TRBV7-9,CASSPGPLNTEAFF
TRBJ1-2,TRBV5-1,CASSWSIGGYTF
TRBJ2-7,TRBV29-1,CSVVTSGGFPDEQYF
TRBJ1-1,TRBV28,CASRLAGTGTNTEAFF
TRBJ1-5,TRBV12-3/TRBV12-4,CASSRGTTNVQPQHF
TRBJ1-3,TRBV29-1,CSVEDGAGNTIYF
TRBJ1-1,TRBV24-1,CATSARGGNTEAFF
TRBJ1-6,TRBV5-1,CASSLAATRGSPLHF
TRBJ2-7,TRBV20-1,CSATKASSTYEQYF
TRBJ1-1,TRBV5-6,CASSPLDRLNTEAFF
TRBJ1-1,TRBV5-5,CASSLVGEGEAFF
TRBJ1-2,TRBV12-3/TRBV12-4,CASSHPGTGVMSGGYTF